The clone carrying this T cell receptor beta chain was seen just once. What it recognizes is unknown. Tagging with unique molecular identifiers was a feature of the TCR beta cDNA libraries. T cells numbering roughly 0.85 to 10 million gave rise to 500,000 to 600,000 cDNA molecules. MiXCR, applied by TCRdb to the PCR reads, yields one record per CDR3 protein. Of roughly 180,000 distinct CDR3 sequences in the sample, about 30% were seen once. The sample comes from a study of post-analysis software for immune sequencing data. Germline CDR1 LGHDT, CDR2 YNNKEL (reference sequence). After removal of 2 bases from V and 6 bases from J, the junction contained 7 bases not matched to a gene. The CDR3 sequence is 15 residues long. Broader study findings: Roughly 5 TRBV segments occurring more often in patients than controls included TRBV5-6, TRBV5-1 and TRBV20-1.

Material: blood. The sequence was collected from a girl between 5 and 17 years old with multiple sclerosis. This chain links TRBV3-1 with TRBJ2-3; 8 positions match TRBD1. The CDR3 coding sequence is TGTGCCAGCAGCCAACCGGGACAGGCTTGCGATACGCAGTATTTT. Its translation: CASSQPGQACDTQYF.